Below, one TCR beta chain is given with its context. The antigen remains undetermined. These data originate in a study of cytomegalovirus exposure and HLA in healthy donors. General observations from the study: Some 16,000 TCR beta sequences were associated with HLA alleles at 0.05 false discovery rate in a later analysis.

This PCR relied on a set of 60 Vbeta primers and 13 Jbeta primers. Generated by immunoSEQ multiplex PCR, the TCRdb table keeps only in-frame clones and is missing some. Of 110,000 or so clones listed, about 70% are singletons. This TCR came from a human donor in good health. What was sequenced was PBMCs.

CDR3 amino acids: CASSQTGGGTGELFF. Written as DNA, the CDR3 is TGTGCCAGTAGTCAAACAGGGGGCGGCACCGGGGAGCTGTTTTTT. The V call is TRBV6-6, the J call TRBJ2-2; 9 bases align to TRBD1. The V and J ends lost 9 bases and 4 bases, in that order; junction bases with no gene match: 9. The CDR3 is 15 amino acids. Germline V gene data show CDR1 as MNHNY and CDR2 as SVGAGI (reference sequence).